This TCR beta chain was captured by sequencing in a study of shared clonotypes between healthy human individuals. The study used 83 million or so PBMCs per unsorted sample for genomic DNA. In the original processing: ImmunoSEQ output held junction-only sequences without quality scores, so filtering differed. Produced via immunoSEQ multiplex PCR; TCRdb's table is partial and in-frame only. V and J calls and clone size are as listed in that table; D and trimming were resolved from the DNA. The sample holds hundreds of thousands of clones, around 78% seen once. The sample consisted of PBMCs. The sequence was collected from a woman aged 35 to 49 in good health. Some clones in this sample may be carry-over from other donors' samples.

CDR3 sequence: CASSLAPDQPQHF. The DNA for the CDR3 is TGTGCCAGCAGCTTAGCGCCAGATCAGCCCCAGCATTTT. This chain joins TRBV11-2 and TRBJ1-5; no reliable D call. Trimming took off 1 base at V and 5 bases at J, with 6 bases between the two ends. The CDR3 is 13 amino acids. Germline CDR1 is SGHAT and CDR2 is FQNNGV. The variable domain in full, with the rest retrieved from reference TRBV11-2 and TRBJ1-5, is EAGVAQSPRYKIIEKRQSVAFWCNPISGHATLYWYQQILGQGPKLLIQFQNNGVVDDSQLPKDRFSAERLKGVDSTLKIQPAKLEDSAVYLCASSLAPDQPQHFGDGTRLSIL.